Listed below are T cell receptor beta chains from one sample, sequenced in a study of blood T cell repertoires in COVID-19. Clones were sequenced by immunoSEQ multiplex PCR, and TCRdb holds only the in-frame ones, with some missing. The sample records hundreds of thousands of clones, roughly nine tenths being singletons. What was sequenced was PBMCs or T cells enriched from blood (not recorded which). The receptors were sampled from a man in his fifties or sixties who had recovered from COVID-19. The CDR3 runs from the conserved cysteine through the conserved F or W. The D gene is left open where the match is weak. Where a row states a size, it is once, few, many or the class of an expanded clone; other rows omit it.

CDR3: CASGLTAGTGSWEQYF; DNA: TGTGCTAGTGGTTTGACCGCCGGGACAGGGAGTTGGGAGCAGTACTTC; V: TRBV12-5; size: NA; J: TRBJ2-7; D: TRBD1
CDR3: CASSLRQVSEQYF; DNA: TGTGCCAGCAGCCTAAGACAGGTTAGCGAGCAGTACTTC; V: TRBV5-4; size: NA; J: TRBJ2-7; D: NA
CDR3: CASSQEMGLSHYNEQFF; DNA: TGCGCCAGCAGCCAAGAAATGGGCCTTTCCCACTACAATGAGCAGTTCTTC; V: TRBV4-3; size: NA; J: TRBJ2-1; D: NA
CDR3: CASSSSGGQESGYTF; DNA: TGTGCCAGCAGTTCTTCCGGGGGACAGGAAAGCGGCTACACCTTC; V: TRBV7-2; size: NA; J: TRBJ1-2; D: TRBD1
CDR3: CASSQPGLRNHSPLHF; DNA: TGCGCCAGCAGTCAACCGGGACTTCGAAATCATTCACCCCTCCACTTT; V: TRBV23-1; size: NA; J: TRBJ1-6; D: NA
CDR3: CASSRLEANTEAFF; DNA: TGTGCCAGCTCACGTTTAGAAGCGAACACTGAAGCTTTCTTT; V: TRBV18; size: NA; J: TRBJ1-1; D: NA
CDR3: CASNRDRVGQPQHF; DNA: TGTGCCAGCAACCGGGACAGGGTGGGTCAGCCCCAGCATTTT; V: TRBV6-6; size: NA; J: TRBJ1-5; D: TRBD1
CDR3: CASSLVAGASGQYF; DNA: TGTGCCAGCAGCTTAGTTGCAGGGGCGAGCGGGCAGTACTTC; V: TRBV7-8; size: NA; J: TRBJ2-7; D: NA
CDR3: CASSWGGQYNEQFF; DNA: TGTGCCAGCAGTTGGGGGGGGCAGTACAATGAGCAGTTCTTC; V: TRBV3-1/TRBV3-2; size: NA; J: TRBJ2-1; D: NA
CDR3: CASSPQLEYQETQYF; DNA: TGTGCCAGCTCACCACAACTAGAATACCAAGAGACCCAGTACTTC; V: TRBV18; size: NA; J: TRBJ2-5; D: NA
CDR3: CASSAGTAYGYTF; DNA: TGTGCCAGCTCAGCCGGGACAGCTTATGGCTACACCTTC; V: TRBV18; size: NA; J: TRBJ1-2; D: TRBD1
CDR3: CAISERGGNEQFF; DNA: TGTGCCATCAGTGAACGGGGTGGGAATGAGCAGTTCTTC; V: TRBV10-3; size: NA; J: TRBJ2-1; D: NA
CDR3: CASRSQGAYADTQYF; DNA: TGCGCCAGCCGGAGTCAGGGGGCTTATGCAGATACGCAGTATTTT; V: TRBV10-2; size: NA; J: TRBJ2-3; D: TRBD1
CDR3: CATSRMQGYTGELFF; DNA: TGTGCCACCAGCAGAATGCAGGGTTACACCGGGGAGCTGTTTTTT; V: TRBV15; size: NA; J: TRBJ2-2; D: NA
CDR3: CASSLTWAPQFSPLHF; DNA: TGTGCCAGCAGTTTAACTTGGGCGCCCCAGTTTTCACCCCTCCACTTT; V: TRBV27; size: NA; J: TRBJ1-6; D: NA
CDR3: CASSPRGGTGNEKLFF; DNA: TGTGCCAGCTCACCAAGGGGCGGGACAGGCAATGAAAAACTGTTTTTT; V: TRBV18; size: NA; J: TRBJ1-4; D: TRBD1
CDR3: CASLLRVNTEAFF; DNA: TGTGCCAGTCTTCTCAGGGTGAACACTGAAGCTTTCTTT; V: TRBV7-9; size: NA; J: TRBJ1-1; D: NA
CDR3: CASTTRDNQPQHF; DNA: TGTGCCAGCACCACCAGGGACAATCAGCCCCAGCATTTT; V: TRBV12-3/TRBV12-4; size: NA; J: TRBJ1-5; D: NA
CDR3: CSASGGVVTEAFF; DNA: TGCAGCGCTTCGGGAGGGGTGGTCACTGAAGCTTTCTTT; V: TRBV29-1; size: NA; J: TRBJ1-1; D: NA
CDR3: CSVTGHYEQYF; DNA: TGCAGCGTCACAGGGCACTACGAGCAGTACTTC; V: TRBV29-1; size: NA; J: TRBJ2-7; D: NA
CDR3: CAISSRLAGGLFEQFF; DNA: TGTGCCATCAGCTCCCGACTAGCGGGGGGGCTTTTTGAGCAGTTCTTC; V: TRBV10-3; size: NA; J: TRBJ2-1; D: TRBD2
CDR3: CASSQDRGWTEAFF; DNA: TGTGCCAGCAGCCAAGATCGGGGGTGGACTGAAGCTTTCTTT; V: TRBV3-1/TRBV3-2; size: NA; J: TRBJ1-1; D: NA
CDR3: CSVGGPVTGELFF; DNA: TGCAGCGTTGGGGGGCCCGTCACCGGGGAGCTGTTTTTT; V: TRBV29-1; size: once; J: TRBJ2-2; D: NA
CDR3: CASSQRLREGLTYNEQFF; DNA: TGTGCCAGCAGCCAGAGACTCCGGGAGGGCCTTACCTACAATGAGCAGTTCTTC; V: TRBV4-2; size: NA; J: TRBJ2-1; D: TRBD2
CDR3: CASSFPHHYEQYF; DNA: TGCGCCAGCAGCTTTCCCCATCACTACGAGCAGTACTTC; V: TRBV5-1; size: few; J: TRBJ2-7; D: NA
CDR3: CASSPPTGARNTEAFF; DNA: TGTGCCAGCTCACCCCCGACAGGGGCTCGGAACACTGAAGCTTTCTTT; V: TRBV18; size: NA; J: TRBJ1-1; D: TRBD1
CDR3: CASSGSNFYEQFF; DNA: TGCGCCAGCAGTGGGTCCAACTTCTATGAGCAGTTCTTC; V: TRBV10-1; size: NA; J: TRBJ2-1; D: NA
CDR3: CASSRDRLQAYNSPLHF; DNA: TGCGCCAGCAGCAGGGACAGACTACAGGCCTATAATTCACCCCTCCACTTT; V: TRBV5-1; size: NA; J: TRBJ1-6; D: TRBD1
CDR3: CATSRRSGLGETQYF; DNA: TGTGCCACCAGCAGACGTTCAGGGCTGGGGGAGACCCAGTACTTC; V: TRBV15; size: NA; J: TRBJ2-5; D: NA
CDR3: CASSTGGNTEAFF; DNA: TGTGCCAGCAGTACGGGAGGGAACACTGAAGCTTTCTTT; V: TRBV21-1; size: NA; J: TRBJ1-1; D: NA
CDR3: CASSETGPSYEQYF; DNA: TGTGCCAGCAGCGAGACAGGCCCTTCCTACGAGCAGTACTTC; V: TRBV7-9; size: NA; J: TRBJ2-7; D: NA
CDR3: CASRPLGEGERAFF; DNA: TGTGCCAGCAGACCCCTGGGGGAGGGGGAAAGAGCTTTCTTT; V: TRBV6-5; size: NA; J: TRBJ1-1; D: NA
CDR3: CASSLVTGGYTGELFF; DNA: TGTGCCAGCAGCTTGGTAACGGGGGGGTACACCGGGGAGCTGTTTTTT; V: TRBV5-6; size: NA; J: TRBJ2-2; D: TRBD2
CDR3: CASSVGTGGSSPLHF; DNA: TGTGCCAGCAGCGTAGGTACAGGGGGCTCTTCACCCCTCCACTTT; V: TRBV9; size: NA; J: TRBJ1-6; D: TRBD1
CDR3: CASIDKPKGQGLNTEAFF; DNA: TGTGCCAGCATCGATAAACCTAAGGGACAGGGTTTGAACACTGAAGCTTTCTTT; V: TRBV7-6; size: NA; J: TRBJ1-1; D: TRBD1
CDR3: CASNEGQGMNTGELFF; DNA: TGTGCCAGCAACGAAGGACAGGGAATGAACACCGGGGAGCTGTTTTTT; V: TRBV7-9; size: NA; J: TRBJ2-2; D: TRBD1
CDR3: CASSMGRQGSSPLHF; DNA: TGTGCCAGTAGTATGGGGAGACAGGGATCTTCACCCCTCCACTTT; V: TRBV19; size: NA; J: TRBJ1-6; D: TRBD1
CDR3: CASSPTLAGGTDTQYF; DNA: TGTGCCAGCAGCCCCACACTAGCGGGAGGGACAGATACGCAGTATTTT; V: TRBV9; size: NA; J: TRBJ2-3; D: TRBD2
CDR3: CASSLAAIGNEQFF; DNA: TGTGCCAGCAGCTTAGCAGCAATCGGGAATGAGCAGTTCTTC; V: TRBV7-6; size: NA; J: TRBJ2-1; D: NA
CDR3: CASSRDRGLLSGNTIYF; DNA: TGTGCCAGCAGTCGGGACAGGGGGCTTTTAAGTGGAAACACCATATATTTT; V: TRBV6-6; size: NA; J: TRBJ1-3; D: TRBD1
CDR3: CASSSGTGGRTGELFF; DNA: TGCGCCAGCAGCTCCGGGACAGGGGGCCGCACCGGGGAGCTGTTTTTT; V: TRBV5-1; size: few; J: TRBJ2-2; D: TRBD1
CDR3: CASSEGLAGVDGNTGELFF; DNA: TGTGCCAGCAGTGAAGGACTAGCGGGAGTAGACGGAAACACCGGGGAGCTGTTTTTT; V: TRBV6-1; size: NA; J: TRBJ2-2; D: TRBD2
CDR3: CASSQGATGKYPQHF; DNA: TGTGCCAGCAGCCAAGGAGCCACAGGGAAGTATCCCCAGCACTTC; V: TRBV6-5; size: NA; J: TRBJ2-4; D: NA
CDR3: CASSTRQGSSYEQYF; DNA: TGTGCCAGCAGCACCAGACAGGGGAGCTCCTACGAGCAGTACTTC; V: TRBV6-5; size: NA; J: TRBJ2-7; D: TRBD1
CDR3: CASSRDGTGNGYTF; DNA: TGTGCCAGCAGTCGCGACGGGACAGGGAATGGCTACACCTTC; V: TRBV6-5; size: NA; J: TRBJ1-2; D: TRBD1
CDR3: CASSPGLADNYEQYF; DNA: TGTGCCAGCTCACCCGGCTTAGCCGATAACTACGAGCAGTACTTC; V: TRBV18; size: NA; J: TRBJ2-7; D: NA
CDR3: CASSSRGLRNTIYF; DNA: TGTGCCAGCAGCTCCAGGGGGCTAAGAAACACCATATATTTT; V: TRBV11-3; size: NA; J: TRBJ1-3; D: TRBD1